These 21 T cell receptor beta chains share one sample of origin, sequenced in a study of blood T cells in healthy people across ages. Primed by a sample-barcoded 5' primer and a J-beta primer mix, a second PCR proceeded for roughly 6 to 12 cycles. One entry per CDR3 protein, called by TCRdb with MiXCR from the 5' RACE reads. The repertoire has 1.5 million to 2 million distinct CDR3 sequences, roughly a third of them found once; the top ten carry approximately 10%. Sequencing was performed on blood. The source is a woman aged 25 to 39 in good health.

The CDR3 sequence is CASSRRGLAGGTDTQYF. CDR3 DNA: TGTGCCAGCTCACGGAGGGGGCTAGCCGGAGGCACAGATACGCAGTATTTT. The chain couples TRBV18 to TRBJ2-3, with TRBD1 as a possible D gene (7 bases). The CDR3 is made up of 17 amino acids. Trimming cost V 4 bases and J 1 base, with 18 bases left between them. Per germline, CDR1 KGHSH and CDR2 LQKENI. Filled out from reference TRBV18 and TRBJ2-3, the complete variable domain reads NAGVMQNPRHLVRRRGQEARLRCSPMKGHSHVYWYRQLPEEGLKFMVYLQKENIIDESGMPKERFSAEFPKEGPSILRIQQVVRGDSAAYFCASSRRGLAGGTDTQYFGPGTRLTVL.

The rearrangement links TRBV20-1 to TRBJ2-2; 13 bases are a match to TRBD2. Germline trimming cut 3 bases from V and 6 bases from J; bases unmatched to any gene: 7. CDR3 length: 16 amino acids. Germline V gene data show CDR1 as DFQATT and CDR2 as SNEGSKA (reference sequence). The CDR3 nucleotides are TGCAGTGCTAGGGTCGTTACTAGCGGGGGGGCCGGGGAGCTGTTTTTT. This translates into CSARVVTSGGAGELFF.

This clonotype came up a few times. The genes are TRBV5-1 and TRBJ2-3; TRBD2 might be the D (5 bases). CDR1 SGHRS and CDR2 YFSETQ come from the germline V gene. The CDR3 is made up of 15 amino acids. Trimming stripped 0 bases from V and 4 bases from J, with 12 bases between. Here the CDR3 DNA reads TGCGCCAGCAGCTTGGCAGCCCGGACTGCAGATACGCAGTATTTT. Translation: CASSLAARTADTQYF.

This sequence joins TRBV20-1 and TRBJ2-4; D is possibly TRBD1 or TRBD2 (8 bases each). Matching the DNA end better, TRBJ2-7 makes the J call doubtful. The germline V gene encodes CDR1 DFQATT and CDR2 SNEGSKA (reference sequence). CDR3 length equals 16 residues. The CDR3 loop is CSARVYRGSSGNEQYF. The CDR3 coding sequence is TGCAGTGCTAGAGTTTACAGGGGGAGTAGCGGGAACGAGCAGTACTTC.

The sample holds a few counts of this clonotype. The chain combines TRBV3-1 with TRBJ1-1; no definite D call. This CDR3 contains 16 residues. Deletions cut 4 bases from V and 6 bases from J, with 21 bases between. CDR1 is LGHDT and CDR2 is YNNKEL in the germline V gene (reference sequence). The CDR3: CASSLRPNLGSAEAFF. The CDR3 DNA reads TGTGCCAGCAGCCTCCGCCCCAACTTGGGGAGCGCTGAAGCTTTCTTT.

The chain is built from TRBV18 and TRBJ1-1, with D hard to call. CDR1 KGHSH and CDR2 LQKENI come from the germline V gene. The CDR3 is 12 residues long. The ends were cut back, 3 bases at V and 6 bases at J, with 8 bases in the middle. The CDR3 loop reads CASSPYVAEAFF. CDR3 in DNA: TGTGCCAGCTCACCGTACGTCGCTGAAGCTTTCTTT.

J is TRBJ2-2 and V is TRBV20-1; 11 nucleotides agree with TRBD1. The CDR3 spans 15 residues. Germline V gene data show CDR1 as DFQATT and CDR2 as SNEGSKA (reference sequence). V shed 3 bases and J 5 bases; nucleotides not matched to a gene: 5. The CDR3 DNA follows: TGCAGTGCTAGCCCCGGGACAGGGGGGACCGGGGAGCTGTTTTTT. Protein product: CSASPGTGGTGELFF.

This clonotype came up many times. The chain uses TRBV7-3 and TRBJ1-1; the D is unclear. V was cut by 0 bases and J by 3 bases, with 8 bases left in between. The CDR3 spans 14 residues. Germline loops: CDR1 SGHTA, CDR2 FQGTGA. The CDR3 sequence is CASSLTGRDTEAFF. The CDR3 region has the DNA TGTGCCAGCAGCTTAACAGGGAGAGACACTGAAGCTTTCTTT.

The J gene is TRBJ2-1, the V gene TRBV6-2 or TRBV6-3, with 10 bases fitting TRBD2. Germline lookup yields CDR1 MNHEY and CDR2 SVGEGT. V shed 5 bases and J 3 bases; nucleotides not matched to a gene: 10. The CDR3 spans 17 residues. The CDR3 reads CASSPRAGGPNYNEQFF. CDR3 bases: TGTGCCAGCAGTCCCCGAGCGGGAGGGCCAAACTACAATGAGCAGTTCTTC.

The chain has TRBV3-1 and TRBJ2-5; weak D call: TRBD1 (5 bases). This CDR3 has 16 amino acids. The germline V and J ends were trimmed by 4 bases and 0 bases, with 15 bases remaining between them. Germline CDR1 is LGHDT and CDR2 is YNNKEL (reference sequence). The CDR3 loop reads CASSPSKGVHQETQYF. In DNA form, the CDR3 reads TGTGCCAGCAGCCCCTCTAAAGGGGTACACCAAGAGACCCAGTACTTC.

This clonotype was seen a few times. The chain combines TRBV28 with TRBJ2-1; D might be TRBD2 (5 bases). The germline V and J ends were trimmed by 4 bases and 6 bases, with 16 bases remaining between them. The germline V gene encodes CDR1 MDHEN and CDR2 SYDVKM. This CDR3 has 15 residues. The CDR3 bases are TGTGCCAGCAGTTCCCCCCGCACGGGGTTCAATGAGCAGTTCTTC. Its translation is CASSSPRTGFNEQFF.

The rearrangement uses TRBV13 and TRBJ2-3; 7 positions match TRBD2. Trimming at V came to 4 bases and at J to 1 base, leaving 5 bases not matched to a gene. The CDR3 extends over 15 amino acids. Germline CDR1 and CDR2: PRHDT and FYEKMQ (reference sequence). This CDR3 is CASSSGGRRTDTQYF. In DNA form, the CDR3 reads TGTGCCAGCAGCTCGGGGGGTAGACGCACAGATACGCAGTATTTT.

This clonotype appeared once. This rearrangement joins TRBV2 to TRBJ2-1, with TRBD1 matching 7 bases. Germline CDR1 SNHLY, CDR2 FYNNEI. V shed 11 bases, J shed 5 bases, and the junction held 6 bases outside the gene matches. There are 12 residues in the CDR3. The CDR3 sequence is CAGTETNNEQFF. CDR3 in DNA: TGTGCCGGGACAGAGACCAACAATGAGCAGTTCTTC. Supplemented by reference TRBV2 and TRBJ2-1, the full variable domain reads EPEVTQTPSHQVTQMGQEVILRCVPISNHLYFYWYRQILGQKVEFLVSFYNNEISEKSEIFDDQFSVERPDGSNFTLKIRSTKLEDSAMYFCAGTETNNEQFFGPGTRLTVL.

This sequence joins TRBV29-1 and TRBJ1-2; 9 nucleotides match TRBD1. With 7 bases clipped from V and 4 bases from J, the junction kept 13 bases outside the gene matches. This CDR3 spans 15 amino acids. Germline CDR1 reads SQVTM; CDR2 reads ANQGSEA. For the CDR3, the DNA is TGCAGCGGTCTCCAAAGGACAGGGGTGAGCTATGGCTACACCTTC. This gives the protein CSGLQRTGVSYGYTF.

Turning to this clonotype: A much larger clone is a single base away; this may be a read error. For the CDR3, the DNA is TGTGCCAGCAGCTCCGTGGTCCAGGGTCTGGAGACCCAGTACTTC. It yields the protein CASSSVVQGLETQYF. This chain connects TRBV7-9 to TRBJ2-5; D might be TRBD1 (5 bases). V was trimmed by 4 bases and J by 5 bases, leaving 17 bases between them. The CDR3 is 15 amino acids. The germline gives CDR1 SEHNR, CDR2 FQNEAQ (reference sequence).

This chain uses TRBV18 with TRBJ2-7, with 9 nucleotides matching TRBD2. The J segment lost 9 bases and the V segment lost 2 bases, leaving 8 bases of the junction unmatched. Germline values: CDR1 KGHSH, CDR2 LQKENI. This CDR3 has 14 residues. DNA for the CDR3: TGTGCCAGCTCACCAGGCCTAGCGGGAACGGGGCAGTACTTC. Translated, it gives CASSPGLAGTGQYF.

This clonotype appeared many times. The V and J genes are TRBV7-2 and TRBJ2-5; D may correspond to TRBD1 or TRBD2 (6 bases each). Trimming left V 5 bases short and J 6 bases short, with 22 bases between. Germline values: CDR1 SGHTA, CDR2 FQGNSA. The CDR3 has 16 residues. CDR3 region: CASSASTGGLGKTQYF. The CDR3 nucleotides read TGTGCCAGCAGCGCCAGTACCGGGGGCCTTGGAAAGACCCAGTACTTC.

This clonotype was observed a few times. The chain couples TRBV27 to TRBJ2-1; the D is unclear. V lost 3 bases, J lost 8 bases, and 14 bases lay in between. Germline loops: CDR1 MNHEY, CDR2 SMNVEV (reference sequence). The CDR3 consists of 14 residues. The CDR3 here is CASSFANVEYEQFF. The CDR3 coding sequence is TGTGCCAGCAGTTTCGCTAACGTAGAATATGAGCAGTTCTTC.

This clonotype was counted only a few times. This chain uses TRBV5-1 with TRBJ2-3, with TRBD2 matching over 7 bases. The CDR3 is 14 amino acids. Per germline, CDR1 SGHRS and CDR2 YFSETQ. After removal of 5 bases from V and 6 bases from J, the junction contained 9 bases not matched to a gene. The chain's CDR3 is CASSGESGMDTQYF. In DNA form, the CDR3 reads TGCGCCAGCAGTGGGGAGAGCGGGATGGATACGCAGTATTTT.

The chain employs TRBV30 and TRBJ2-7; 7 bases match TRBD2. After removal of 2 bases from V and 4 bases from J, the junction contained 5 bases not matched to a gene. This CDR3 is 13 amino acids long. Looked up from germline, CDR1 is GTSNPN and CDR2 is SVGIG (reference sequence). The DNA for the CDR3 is TGTGCCTGGAGTTGGCCCGGGGGGTACGAGCAGTACTTC. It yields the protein CAWSWPGGYEQYF.

CDR3 protein: CSVEQTGDTYNEQFF. For the CDR3, the DNA is TGCAGCGTTGAGCAAACAGGGGACACCTACAATGAGCAGTTCTTC. The rearrangement joins TRBV29-1 to TRBJ2-1, with 7 nucleotides matching TRBD1. Germline V gene sequence: CDR1 SQVTM, CDR2 ANQGSEA. The CDR3 sequence is 15 residues long. With 3 bases clipped from V and 2 bases from J, the junction kept 7 bases outside the gene matches.